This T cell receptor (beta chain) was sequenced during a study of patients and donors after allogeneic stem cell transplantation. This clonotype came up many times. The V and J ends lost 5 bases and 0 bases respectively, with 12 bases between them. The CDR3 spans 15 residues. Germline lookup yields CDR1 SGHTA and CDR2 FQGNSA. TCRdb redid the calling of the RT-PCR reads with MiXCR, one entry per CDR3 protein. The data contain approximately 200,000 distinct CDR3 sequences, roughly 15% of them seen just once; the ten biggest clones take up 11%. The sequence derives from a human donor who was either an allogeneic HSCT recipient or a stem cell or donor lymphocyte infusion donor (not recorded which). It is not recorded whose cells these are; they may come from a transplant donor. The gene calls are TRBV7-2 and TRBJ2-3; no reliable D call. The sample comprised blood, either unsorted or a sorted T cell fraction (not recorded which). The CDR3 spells CASSPEIRSTDTQYF. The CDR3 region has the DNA TGTGCCAGCAGCCCGGAAATCAGGAGCACAGATACGCAGTATTTT. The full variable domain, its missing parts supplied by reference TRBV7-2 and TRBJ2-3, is GAGVSQSPSNKVTEKGKDVELRCDPISGHTALYWYRQSLGQGLEFLIYFQGNSAPDKSGLPSDRFSAERTGGSVSTLTIQRTQQEDSAVYLCASSPEIRSTDTQYFGPGTRLTVL.